The T cell receptor beta chain under discussion was sequenced for a study of blood T cell repertoires in COVID-19. Study-level background: The origin of the acute and convalescent COVID-19 samples was the United States, Italy and Spain.

This clone was recorded only once. The V end was cut by 2 bases, the J end by 7 bases, with 16 bases between. Germline V gene sequence: CDR1 SGHKS, CDR2 YYEKEE (reference sequence). This CDR3 region has 15 residues. Sequencing was performed with immunoSEQ multiplex PCR; in TCRdb, only in-frame clones are kept and a portion is missing. The sample lists over 150,000 clones; around 82% were seen once. Sequencing used peripheral blood. V gene TRBV5-5 combines with J gene TRBJ1-5; D is perhaps TRBD1 (6 bases). The origin of this receptor is a man aged 70-80 years with active or convalescent COVID-19. This CDR3 reads CASSFGAGVRQPQHF. Here the CDR3 DNA reads TGTGCCAGCAGCTTTGGGGCAGGGGTTCGGCAGCCCCAGCATTTT. The full variable domain, its missing parts supplied by reference TRBV5-5 and TRBJ1-5, is DAGVTQSPTHLIKTRGQQVTLRCSPISGHKSVSWYQQVLGQGPQFIFQYYEKEERGRGNFPDRFSARQFPNYSSELNVNALLLGDSALYLCASSFGAGVRQPQHFGDGTRLSIL.